Listed below are T cell receptor beta chains from one sample, sequenced in a study of shared clonotypes between healthy human individuals. TCRdb's copy holds only in-frame clones and misses some; the assay was immunoSEQ multiplex PCR. The sample includes around 2,000,000 clones, just under 95% seen only once; the top ten take around 1.2%. The specimen sequenced was naive CD8+ T cells sorted from blood. The receptors were gathered from a man aged 18 to 29 in good health. Each CDR3 is given with its conserved first and last residue. Expanded clones get a size class; other rows say once, few or many, or leave the size out.

abundance,j_gene,v_gene,CDR3aa
NA,TRBJ1-1,TRBV28,CASSLYSPLGRSGTEAFF
NA,TRBJ1-2,TRBV4-3,CASSQDFSLRSPSGYTF
NA,TRBJ2-2,TRBV12-2,CASRLSQGYGDRVCTGELFF
NA,TRBJ2-2,TRBV29-1,CSAMDRGTGELFF
NA,TRBJ2-2,TRBV7-8,CASSTLTSSTGELFF
once,TRBJ1-2,TRBV10-2,CASSPGEVYGYTF
few,TRBJ2-2,TRBV11-3,CASSLGGAGELFF
NA,TRBJ2-2,TRBV19,CATSNLGTGTGELFF
NA,TRBJ2-3,TRBV4-3,CASSQERFWDTQYF
NA,TRBJ2-3,TRBV6-1,CASSGPIAGRTDTQYF
NA,TRBJ2-7,TRBV28,CASSFSFGGYEQYF
once,TRBJ2-5,TRBV2,CASSETSGVAETQYF
NA,TRBJ1-1,TRBV10-3,CAIQAGDTEAFF
NA,TRBJ2-7,TRBV11-2,CASSLGQGSEQYF
NA,TRBJ2-5,TRBV7-2,CASSLKSPWGLKETQYF
NA,TRBJ2-7,TRBV6-5,CASSYGGDDEQYF
NA,TRBJ1-2,TRBV6-1,CASSESPAGGEGYTF
once,TRBJ1-5,TRBV28,CASSSPTAYSNQPQHF
once,TRBJ2-7,TRBV19,CASSTYGGKSPYEQYF
NA,TRBJ2-7,TRBV10-1,CASSQTSGRPHEQYF
NA,TRBJ1-1,TRBV5-1,CASSEGTGYGNTEAFF
NA,TRBJ2-7,TRBV6-1,CAGRQGANEQYF
NA,TRBJ2-7,TRBV7-9,CASSLGERGGYEQYF
NA,TRBJ1-1,TRBV13,CASSLGQGEGTEAFF
once,TRBJ1-4,TRBV29-1,CSVEDSGQGAFNEKLFF